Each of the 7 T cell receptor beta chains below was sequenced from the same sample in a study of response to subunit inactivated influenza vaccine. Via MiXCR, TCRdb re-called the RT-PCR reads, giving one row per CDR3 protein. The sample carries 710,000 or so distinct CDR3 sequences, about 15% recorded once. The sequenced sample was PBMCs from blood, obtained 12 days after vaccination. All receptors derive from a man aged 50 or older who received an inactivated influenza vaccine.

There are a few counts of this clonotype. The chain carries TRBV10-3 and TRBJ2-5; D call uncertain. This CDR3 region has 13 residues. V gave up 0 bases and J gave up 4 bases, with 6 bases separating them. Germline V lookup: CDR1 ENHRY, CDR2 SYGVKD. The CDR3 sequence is CAISESTGETQYF. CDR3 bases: TGTGCCATCAGTGAGTCGACGGGAGAGACCCAGTACTTC.

The CDR3 reads CASSQGGSGRDTQYF. In nucleotides, the CDR3 is TGCGCCAGCAGCCAAGGGGGTAGCGGGAGAGATACGCAGTATTTT. This chain joins TRBV4-3 and TRBJ2-3; 9 nucleotides line up with TRBD2. This CDR3 is built from 15 residues. Trimming cost V 1 base and J 5 bases; bases outside gene matches: 4. Germline CDR1 LGHNA, CDR2 YSLEER.

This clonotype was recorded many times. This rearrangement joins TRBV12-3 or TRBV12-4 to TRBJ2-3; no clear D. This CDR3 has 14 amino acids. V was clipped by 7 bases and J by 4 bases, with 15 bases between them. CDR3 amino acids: CASTRTEAPDTQYF. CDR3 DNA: TGTGCCAGCACCCGGACGGAAGCACCAGATACGCAGTATTTT.

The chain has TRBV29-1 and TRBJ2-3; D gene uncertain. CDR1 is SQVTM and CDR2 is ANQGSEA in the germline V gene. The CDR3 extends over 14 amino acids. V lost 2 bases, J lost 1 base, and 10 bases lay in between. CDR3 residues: CSVEKTGRTDTQYF. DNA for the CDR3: TGCAGCGTTGAAAAGACCGGGCGCACAGATACGCAGTATTTT.

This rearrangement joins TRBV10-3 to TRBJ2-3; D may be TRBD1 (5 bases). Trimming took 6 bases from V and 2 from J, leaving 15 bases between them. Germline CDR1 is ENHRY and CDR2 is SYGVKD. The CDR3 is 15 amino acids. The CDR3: CAIRADSTPTDTQYF. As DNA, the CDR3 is TGTGCCATCAGAGCCGACAGTACCCCCACAGATACGCAGTATTTT.

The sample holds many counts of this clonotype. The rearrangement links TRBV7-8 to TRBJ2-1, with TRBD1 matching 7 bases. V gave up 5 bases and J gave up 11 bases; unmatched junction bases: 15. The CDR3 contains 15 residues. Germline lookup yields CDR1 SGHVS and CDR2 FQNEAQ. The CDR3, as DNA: TGTGCCAGCAGCACCTACAGGGGCCCAACCCTTCAGCAGTTCTTC. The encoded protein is CASSTYRGPTLQQFF.

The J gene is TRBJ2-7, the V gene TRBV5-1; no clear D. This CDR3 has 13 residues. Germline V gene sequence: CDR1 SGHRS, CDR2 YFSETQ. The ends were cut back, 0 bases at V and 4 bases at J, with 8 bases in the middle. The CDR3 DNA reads TGCGCCAGCAGCTTGGAGACGCCTTACGAGCAGTACTTC. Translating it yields CASSLETPYEQYF.